The T cell receptor beta chain under discussion was sequenced for a study of blood T cell repertoires in COVID-19. Across the whole study: Sites across the United States, Italy and Spain contributed samples from acute and convalescent COVID-19.

The table came from immunoSEQ multiplex PCR; TCRdb's copy has only in-frame clones and leaves some out. The sample has roughly 160,000 clones; 85% are singletons. The CDR3 is made up of 13 amino acids. Between the trimmed V and J ends, which lost 2 bases and 4 bases, there was a span of 9 bases. Germline lookup yields CDR1 LGHDT and CDR2 YNNKEL (reference sequence). This clone was seen just once. The sample was peripheral blood. The receptor comes from a woman aged 80 or over with COVID-19, enrolled during active disease. The rearrangement uses TRBV3-1 (or the pseudogene TRBV3-2) and TRBJ2-7; D is undetermined. The CDR3 region has the DNA TGTGCCAGCAGCCAAAACGGAGCGTACGAGCAGTACTTC. Translated, it gives CASSQNGAYEQYF.